The clone carrying this TCR beta chain was recorded a few times. The antigen is undetermined. Relying on iRepertoire HTBI primers and Arm-PCR of CDR3 regions, the team built TCR beta libraries. From the multiplex PCR reads, TCRdb called clonotypes with MiXCR, one entry per CDR3 protein. The sample consists of about 500,000 distinct CDR3 sequences, around 15% of them appearing once. The sample belongs to a study of regulatory T cells in long-lasting Graves disease. Whole-study results and caveats: Between persistent patients, about 2,800 public clonotypes were shared, exceeding the roughly 1,000 shared between new patients.

CDR1 and CDR2 (germline): SQVTM, ANQGSEA. The CDR3 runs to 13 residues. V lost 7 bases and J 2 bases, leaving 14 bases between the germline ends. This sample's time point: newly diagnosed GD, antithyroid drugs for less than 3 months. Extracted PBMC RNA gave rise to the TCR library. The sample was also reused in another study, on T cells in Graves' hyperthyroidism and ophthalmopathy. In that study: Stable Graves' hyperthyroidism meant no ophthalmopathy progression within 18 months. Every diagnosis used clinical symptoms, serum thyroxine and TRAb, thyroid ultrasound and orbital computed tomography. TCR CDR3 underwent first-round RT-PCR with the HTBI primer set.

The chain has TRBV29-1 and TRBJ1-1; unclear D gene. The sequence came from a man aged 35 to 55 with Graves disease. The source was peripheral blood mononuclear cells (PBMCs), collected at new diagnosis, from a patient treated with antithyroid drugs. The CDR3 spells CSGSPGGNTEAFF. The CDR3, as DNA: TGCAGCGGCTCGCCGGGCGGAAACACTGAAGCTTTCTTT.